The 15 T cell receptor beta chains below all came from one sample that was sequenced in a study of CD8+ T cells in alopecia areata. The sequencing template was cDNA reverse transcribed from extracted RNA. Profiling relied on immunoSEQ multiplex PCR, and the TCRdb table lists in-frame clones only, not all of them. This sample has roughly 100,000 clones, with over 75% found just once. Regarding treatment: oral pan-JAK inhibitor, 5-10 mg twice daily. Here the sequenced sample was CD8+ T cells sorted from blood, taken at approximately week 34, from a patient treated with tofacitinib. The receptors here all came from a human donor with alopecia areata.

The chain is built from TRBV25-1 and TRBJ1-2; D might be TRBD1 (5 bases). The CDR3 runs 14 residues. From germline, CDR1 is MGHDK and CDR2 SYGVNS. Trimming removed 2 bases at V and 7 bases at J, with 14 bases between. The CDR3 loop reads CASSEAGSTGGYTF. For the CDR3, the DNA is TGTGCCAGCAGTGAAGCTGGGAGCACAGGTGGCTACACCTTC.

In DNA, the CDR3 is TGTGCCAGCAGCTTACCGGCTGAGCGGGGGCCCTCCTACAATGAGCAGTTCTTC. Translation gives CASSLPAERGPSYNEQFF. The chain has TRBV11-2 and TRBJ2-1; 8 positions match TRBD2. The V segment lost 2 bases and the J segment 0 bases; nucleotides outside the gene matches: 9. CDR3 length: 18 residues. Per the germline V gene, CDR1 is SGHAT and CDR2 is FQNNGV.

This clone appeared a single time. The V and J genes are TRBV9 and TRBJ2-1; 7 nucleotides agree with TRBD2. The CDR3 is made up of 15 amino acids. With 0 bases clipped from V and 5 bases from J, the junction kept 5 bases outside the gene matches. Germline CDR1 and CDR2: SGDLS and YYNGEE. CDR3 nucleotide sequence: TGTGCCAGCAGCGTAGTGGGACTACCCAACAATGAGCAGTTCTTC. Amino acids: CASSVVGLPNNEQFF. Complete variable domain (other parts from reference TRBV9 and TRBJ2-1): DSGVTQTPKHLITATGQRVTLRCSPRSGDLSVYWYQQSLDQGLQFLIQYYNGEERAKGNILERFSAQQFPDLHSELNLSSLELGDSALYFCASSVVGLPNNEQFFGPGTRLTVL.

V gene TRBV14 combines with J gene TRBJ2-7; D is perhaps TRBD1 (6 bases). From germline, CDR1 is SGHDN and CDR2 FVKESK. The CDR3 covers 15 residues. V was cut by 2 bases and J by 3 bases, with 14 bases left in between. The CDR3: CASSQIDRPSYEQYF. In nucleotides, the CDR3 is TGTGCCAGCAGCCAAATAGACAGGCCAAGCTACGAGCAGTACTTC.

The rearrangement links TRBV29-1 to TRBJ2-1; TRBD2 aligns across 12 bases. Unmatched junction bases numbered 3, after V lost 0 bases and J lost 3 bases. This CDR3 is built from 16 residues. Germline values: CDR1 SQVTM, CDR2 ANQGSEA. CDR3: CSVEDPTSGGYNEQFF. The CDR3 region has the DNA TGCAGCGTTGAAGATCCGACTAGCGGGGGCTACAATGAGCAGTTCTTC.

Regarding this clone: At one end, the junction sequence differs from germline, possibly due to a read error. CDR3 coding DNA: TGTGCTAGCAGCCGGCAAGCTCTGAGCACAGATACGCAGTATTTT. As protein: CASSRQALSTDTQYF. The chain carries TRBV7-7 and TRBJ2-3, with unresolved D. CDR3 size: 15 residues. Germline V CDR1 and CDR2: SSHAT, FNYEAQ (reference sequence).

The DNA of the CDR3 is TGTGCCAGAGCGCCGGCAGGGACAGATACGCAGTATTTT. Its translation: CARAPAGTDTQYF. V usage is TRBV5-4 and J usage is TRBJ2-3; TRBD1 might be the D (5 bases). Trimming removed 8 bases from V and 3 bases from J, with 13 bases in between. Germline V lookup: CDR1 SGHNT, CDR2 YYREEE (reference sequence). The CDR3 loop spans 13 amino acids.

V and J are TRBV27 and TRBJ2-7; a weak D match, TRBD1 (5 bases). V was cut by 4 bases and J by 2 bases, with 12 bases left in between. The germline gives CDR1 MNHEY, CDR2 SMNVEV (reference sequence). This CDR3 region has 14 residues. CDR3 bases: TGTGCCAGCAGTTCGGTTGACAGAGCCTACGAGCAGTACTTC. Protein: CASSSVDRAYEQYF.

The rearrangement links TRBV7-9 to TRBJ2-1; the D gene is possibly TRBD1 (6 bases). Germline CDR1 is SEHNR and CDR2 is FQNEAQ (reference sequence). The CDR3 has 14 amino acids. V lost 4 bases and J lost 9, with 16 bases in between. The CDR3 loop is CASSSEGEVSEQFF. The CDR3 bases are TGTGCCAGCAGCTCAGAGGGGGAAGTCTCTGAGCAGTTCTTC.

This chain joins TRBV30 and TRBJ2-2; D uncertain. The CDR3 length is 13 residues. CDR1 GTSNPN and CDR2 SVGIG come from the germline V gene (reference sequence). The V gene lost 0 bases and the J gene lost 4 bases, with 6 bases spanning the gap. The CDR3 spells CAWSVRGTGELFF. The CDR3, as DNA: TGTGCCTGGAGTGTACGTGGCACCGGGGAGCTGTTTTTT. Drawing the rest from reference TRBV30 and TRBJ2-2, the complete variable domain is SQTIHQWPATLVQPVGSPLSLECTVEGTSNPNLYWYRQAAGRGLQLLFYSVGIGQISSEVPQNLSASRPQDRQFILSSKKLLLSDSGFYLCAWSVRGTGELFFGEGSRLTVL.

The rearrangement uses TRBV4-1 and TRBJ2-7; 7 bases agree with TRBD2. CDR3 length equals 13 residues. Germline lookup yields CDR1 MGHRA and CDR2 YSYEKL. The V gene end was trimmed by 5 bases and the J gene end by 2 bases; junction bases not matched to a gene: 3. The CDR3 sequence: CASSSRGAYEQYF. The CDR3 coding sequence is TGCGCCAGCAGCTCTCGGGGGGCCTACGAGCAGTACTTC.

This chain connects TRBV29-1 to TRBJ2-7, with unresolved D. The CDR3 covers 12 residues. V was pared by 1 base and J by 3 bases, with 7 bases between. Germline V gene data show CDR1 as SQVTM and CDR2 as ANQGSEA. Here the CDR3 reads CSVEVPDYEQYF. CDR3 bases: TGCAGCGTTGAAGTTCCGGACTACGAGCAGTACTTC.

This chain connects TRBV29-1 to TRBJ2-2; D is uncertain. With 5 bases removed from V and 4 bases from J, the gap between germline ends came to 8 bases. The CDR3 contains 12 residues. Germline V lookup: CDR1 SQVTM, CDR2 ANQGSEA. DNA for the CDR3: TGCAGCGTTTTCTGGGGCACCGGGGAGCTGTTTTTT. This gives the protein CSVFWGTGELFF.

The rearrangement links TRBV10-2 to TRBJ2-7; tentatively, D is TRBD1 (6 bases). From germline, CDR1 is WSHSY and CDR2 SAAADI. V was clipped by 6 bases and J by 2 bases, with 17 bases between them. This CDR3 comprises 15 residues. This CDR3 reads CASREIGGAAYEQYF. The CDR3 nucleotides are TGCGCCAGCAGGGAAATTGGGGGCGCTGCCTACGAGCAGTACTTC.

As DNA, the CDR3 is TGCAGCGATCGACAGGGCTTTGGCTACACCTTC. As protein: CSDRQGFGYTF. The chain employs TRBV29-1 and TRBJ1-2; TRBD1 agrees at 7 bases. The CDR3 has 11 residues. CDR1 SQVTM and CDR2 ANQGSEA come from the germline V gene. Germline trimming cut 7 bases from V and 7 bases from J; bases unmatched to any gene: 6.